These T cell receptor beta chains were read from a single sample in a study of neurological immune-mediated disorders. From the 5' RACE reads, TCRdb called clonotypes with MiXCR, one entry per CDR3 protein. Of under 80,000 distinct CDR3 sequences detected, 11% to 15% appear once; the ten largest clones hold roughly 7%. Sequenced: PBMCs. The receptors were gathered from a woman between 50 and 59 years old in good health. Both conserved end residues are part of each CDR3. The D gene is left open where the match is weak. Expanded clones get a size class; other rows say once, few or many, or leave the size out.

CDR3aa: CASSVGQGDMNTEAFF
CDR3nt: TGCGCCAGCAGCGTAGGGCAGGGTGATATGAACACTGAAGCTTTCTTT
d_gene: .
j_gene: TRBJ1-1
v_gene: TRBV5-1
abundance: many

CDR3aa: CASSQLDMGLNTGELFF
CDR3nt: TGCGCCAGCAGCCAACTTGATATGGGCTTGAACACCGGGGAGCTGTTTTTT
d_gene: .
j_gene: TRBJ2-2
v_gene: TRBV4-1
abundance: many

CDR3aa: CASSLTPIRAGELFF
CDR3nt: TGTGCCAGCAGCCTCACTCCCATCAGGGCCGGGGAGCTGTTTTTT
d_gene: .
j_gene: TRBJ2-2
v_gene: TRBV7-2
abundance: many

CDR3aa: CASSLNPAAMNTEAFF
CDR3nt: TGTGCCAGCAGCTTAAATCCAGCAGCCATGAACACTGAAGCTTTCTTT
d_gene: .
j_gene: TRBJ1-1
v_gene: TRBV7-3
abundance: many

CDR3aa: CASSLSPVGRQRSTDTQYF
CDR3nt: TGCGCCAGCAGCTTGTCCCCCGTTGGGAGGCAGCGGAGCACAGATACGCAGTATTTT
d_gene: .
j_gene: TRBJ2-3
v_gene: TRBV5-1
abundance: many

CDR3aa: CASSLDGLGDTQYF
CDR3nt: TGTGCCAGCAGCTTAGATGGGTTAGGAGATACGCAGTATTTT
d_gene: .
j_gene: TRBJ2-3
v_gene: TRBV11-2
abundance: many

CDR3aa: CSARTGRDTEAFF
CDR3nt: TGCAGCGCCAGGACAGGGAGGGATACTGAAGCTTTCTTT
d_gene: TRBD1
j_gene: TRBJ1-1
v_gene: TRBV29-1
abundance: .

CDR3aa: CASRDRAWLGSPLHF
CDR3nt: TGTGCCAGCCGGGACAGGGCTTGGTTAGGTTCACCCCTCCACTTT
d_gene: TRBD1
j_gene: TRBJ1-6
v_gene: TRBV5-5
abundance: many

CDR3aa: CASRRGTSGDYYEQYF
CDR3nt: TGCGCCAGCAGACGGGGGACTAGCGGGGACTACTACGAGCAGTACTTC
d_gene: TRBD2
j_gene: TRBJ2-7
v_gene: TRBV5-1
abundance: few

CDR3aa: CASSPVGTGSYNEQFF
CDR3nt: TGTGCCAGCAGCCCTGTCGGGACAGGCTCCTACAATGAGCAGTTCTTC
d_gene: TRBD1
j_gene: TRBJ2-1
v_gene: TRBV7-2
abundance: many

CDR3aa: CASSYLAGGKDTQYF
CDR3nt: TGTGCCAGCAGTTACCTAGCGGGAGGGAAAGATACGCAGTATTTT
d_gene: TRBD2
j_gene: TRBJ2-3
v_gene: TRBV6-6
abundance: .

CDR3aa: CASTSFGRGFGGYTF
CDR3nt: TGTGCCAGCACCTCATTTGGCAGGGGGTTCGGTGGCTACACCTTC
d_gene: TRBD1
j_gene: TRBJ1-2
v_gene: TRBV19
abundance: .

CDR3aa: CASSQDGLGQGFSSGNTICF
CDR3nt: TGTGCCAGCAGCCAAGATGGGTTGGGACAGGGATTCTCATCTGGAAACACCATATGTTTT
d_gene: TRBD1
j_gene: TRBJ1-3
v_gene: TRBV4-2
abundance: .

CDR3aa: CASSEATGIGNTEAFF
CDR3nt: TGCGCCAGCAGCGAGGCAACAGGGATCGGGAACACTGAAGCTTTCTTT
d_gene: .
j_gene: TRBJ1-1
v_gene: TRBV5-1
abundance: many

CDR3aa: CAIQRTGPYEQYF
CDR3nt: TGTGCCATACAAAGGACAGGGCCGTACGAGCAGTACTTC
d_gene: TRBD1
j_gene: TRBJ2-7
v_gene: TRBV10-3
abundance: many

CDR3aa: CASSPGTTQETQYF
CDR3nt: TGCGCCAGCAGCCCGGGGACCACTCAAGAGACCCAGTACTTC
d_gene: .
j_gene: TRBJ2-5
v_gene: TRBV5-1
abundance: many

CDR3aa: CASSQQGHGELFF
CDR3nt: TGCGCCAGCAGCCAACAGGGACACGGGGAGCTGTTTTTT
d_gene: .
j_gene: TRBJ2-2
v_gene: TRBV5-1
abundance: once

CDR3aa: CANTPRGYPGGYTQYF
CDR3nt: TGTGCCAACACCCCCAGAGGCTATCCCGGGGGTTATACGCAGTATTTT
d_gene: .
j_gene: TRBJ2-3
v_gene: TRBV12-3/TRBV12-4
abundance: few

CDR3aa: CASSWNRYTTEAFF
CDR3nt: TGCGCCAGCAGCTGGAATAGGTATACCACTGAAGCTTTCTTT
d_gene: .
j_gene: TRBJ1-1
v_gene: TRBV5-1
abundance: many

CDR3aa: CASGFGGGDSNTGELFF
CDR3nt: TGCGCCAGCGGATTCGGGGGGGGAGACTCGAACACCGGGGAGCTGTTTTTT
d_gene: TRBD2
j_gene: TRBJ2-2
v_gene: TRBV5-1
abundance: many

CDR3aa: CASSQGRSQPQHF
CDR3nt: TGTGCCAGCAGCCAAGGACGGAGTCAGCCCCAGCATTTT
d_gene: .
j_gene: TRBJ1-5
v_gene: TRBV3-1
abundance: few

CDR3aa: CASSLVIRTGGGRTEAFF
CDR3nt: TGTGCCAGCAGCTTAGTCATCCGGACAGGGGGTGGAAGGACTGAAGCTTTCTTT
d_gene: TRBD1
j_gene: TRBJ1-1
v_gene: TRBV7-9
abundance: many

CDR3aa: CASTGAEGHFVDTQYF
CDR3nt: TGTGCCAGCACTGGCGCGGAGGGCCATTTTGTCGATACGCAGTATTTT
d_gene: .
j_gene: TRBJ2-3
v_gene: TRBV28
abundance: many

CDR3aa: CASSLEWTVGSYEQYF
CDR3nt: TGCGCCAGCAGCTTGGAATGGACAGTAGGTTCCTACGAGCAGTACTTC
d_gene: .
j_gene: TRBJ2-7
v_gene: TRBV5-1
abundance: many

CDR3aa: CASSSGTTGDTQYF
CDR3nt: TGCGCCAGCAGCTCTGGGACTACCGGGGATACGCAGTATTTT
d_gene: TRBD2
j_gene: TRBJ2-3
v_gene: TRBV5-1
abundance: many

CDR3aa: CASSQRRGPYNEQFF
CDR3nt: TGTGCCAGCAGCCAACGGAGGGGACCCTACAATGAGCAGTTCTTC
d_gene: .
j_gene: TRBJ2-1
v_gene: TRBV3-1
abundance: .

CDR3aa: CASSPGGRQETQYF
CDR3nt: TGCGCCAGCAGCCCTGGGGGCCGCCAAGAGACCCAGTACTTC
d_gene: .
j_gene: TRBJ2-5
v_gene: TRBV5-1
abundance: .

CDR3aa: CASSLALGIGPDTQYF
CDR3nt: TGTGCCAGCAGCCTGGCCTTAGGCATCGGACCAGATACGCAGTATTTT
d_gene: .
j_gene: TRBJ2-3
v_gene: TRBV5-6
abundance: .

CDR3aa: CTSSQMSRPQHF
CDR3nt: TGTACCAGCAGCCAGATGTCCAGGCCCCAGCATTTT
d_gene: .
j_gene: TRBJ1-5
v_gene: TRBV7-9
abundance: .

CDR3aa: CASSLVGSRSDVYEQYF
CDR3nt: TGCGCCAGCAGCTTGGTGGGGAGTCGGAGCGACGTTTACGAGCAGTACTTC
d_gene: .
j_gene: TRBJ2-7
v_gene: TRBV5-1
abundance: many

CDR3aa: CASRDLSYNEQFF
CDR3nt: TGCGCCAGCCGGGACTTGTCCTACAATGAGCAGTTCTTC
d_gene: .
j_gene: TRBJ2-1
v_gene: TRBV4-1
abundance: many

CDR3aa: CASSLRSERGEQFF
CDR3nt: TGTGCCAGCAGTTTAAGGAGCGAGAGAGGTGAGCAGTTCTTC
d_gene: .
j_gene: TRBJ2-1
v_gene: TRBV28
abundance: many

CDR3aa: CSVEGGTGGYEQYF
CDR3nt: TGCAGCGTTGAAGGGGGAACAGGGGGCTACGAGCAGTACTTC
d_gene: TRBD1
j_gene: TRBJ2-7
v_gene: TRBV29-1
abundance: .

CDR3aa: CASSLTSPLAGQAYEQYF
CDR3nt: TGTGCCAGCAGCCTAACATCCCCACTAGCGGGGCAAGCCTACGAGCAGTACTTC
d_gene: TRBD2
j_gene: TRBJ2-7
v_gene: TRBV7-3
abundance: many

CDR3aa: CASSPRPREKLFF
CDR3nt: TGTGCCAGCAGCCCCCGCCCTAGGGAAAAACTGTTTTTT
d_gene: .
j_gene: TRBJ1-4
v_gene: TRBV6-6
abundance: many

CDR3aa: CASGSPITHEQFF
CDR3nt: TGTGCCAGCGGGAGTCCAATCACACATGAGCAGTTCTTC
d_gene: .
j_gene: TRBJ2-1
v_gene: TRBV28
abundance: many

CDR3aa: CASSPVGQGRAEAFF
CDR3nt: TGTGCCAGCAGCCCAGTGGGACAGGGTAGGGCTGAAGCTTTCTTT
d_gene: TRBD1
j_gene: TRBJ1-1
v_gene: TRBV9
abundance: many

CDR3aa: CASSLGRQKAYEQYF
CDR3nt: TGTGCCAGCAGCTTAGGACGACAAAAAGCCTACGAGCAGTACTTC
d_gene: .
j_gene: TRBJ2-7
v_gene: TRBV7-2
abundance: many

CDR3aa: CSVQGVLRGSNTEAFF
CDR3nt: TGCAGCGTCCAAGGGGTTCTTCGGGGCTCGAACACTGAAGCTTTCTTT
d_gene: .
j_gene: TRBJ1-1
v_gene: TRBV29-1
abundance: medium-sized

CDR3aa: CASSKAPLGVNTEAFF
CDR3nt: TGTGCCAGCAGCAAAGCTCCGTTAGGGGTGAACACTGAAGCTTTCTTT
d_gene: .
j_gene: TRBJ1-1
v_gene: TRBV21-1
abundance: many

CDR3aa: CSARGGTSGYEQYF
CDR3nt: TGCAGTGCTAGAGGGGGGACTAGCGGTTACGAGCAGTACTTC
d_gene: TRBD2
j_gene: TRBJ2-7
v_gene: TRBV20-1
abundance: .

CDR3aa: CSAGQPQHF
CDR3nt: TGCAGTGCCGGTCAGCCCCAGCATTTT
d_gene: .
j_gene: TRBJ1-5
v_gene: TRBV20-1
abundance: many

CDR3aa: CSVGGQTGGNEQFF
CDR3nt: TGCAGCGTGGGGGGACAAACGGGGGGCAATGAGCAGTTCTTC
d_gene: .
j_gene: TRBJ2-1
v_gene: TRBV29-1
abundance: many

CDR3aa: CASSFGSTYEQYF
CDR3nt: TGCGCCAGCAGCTTCGGCTCGACCTACGAGCAGTACTTC
d_gene: .
j_gene: TRBJ2-7
v_gene: TRBV5-1
abundance: many

CDR3aa: CASSLAGPESETQYF
CDR3nt: TGCGCCAGCAGCTTAGCGGGGCCGGAGTCGGAGACCCAGTACTTC
d_gene: TRBD2
j_gene: TRBJ2-5
v_gene: TRBV5-1
abundance: .

CDR3aa: CSVKIKAFSTDTQYF
CDR3nt: TGCAGTGTTAAGATCAAAGCGTTTAGCACAGATACGCAGTATTTT
d_gene: .
j_gene: TRBJ2-3
v_gene: TRBV20-1
abundance: many